The clone carrying this T cell receptor (beta chain) appeared a few times. The sample comes from a study of cytomegalovirus exposure and HLA in healthy donors. PCR used 60 Vbeta primers and 13 Jbeta primers. The method was immunoSEQ multiplex PCR; TCRdb's version includes in-frame clones alone and lacks a portion of them. In the table there are about 150,000 clones, 81% of which are singletons. Sequenced input: PBMCs. This clonotype was obtained from a man aged 50 to 60 in good health and CMV-seropositive.

As DNA, the CDR3 is TGTGCCATCAGTGGAACGGGACAGTCCTACGAGCAGTACTTC. Translating it yields CAISGTGQSYEQYF. V and J are TRBV10-3 and TRBJ2-7; 7 nucleotides line up with TRBD1. Per germline, CDR1 ENHRY and CDR2 SYGVKD. The CDR3 is made up of 14 amino acids. The J segment lost 1 base and the V segment lost 4 bases, leaving 4 bases of the junction unmatched.